This T cell receptor (beta chain) was captured by sequencing in a study of T cell responses to AZD1222 COVID-19 vaccine. About this clone: The antigen is unknown.

Clones were read by immunoSEQ multiplex PCR, and TCRdb kept only the in-frame ones, dropping some. The table has 100,000 to 130,000 clones, roughly 90% seen once. Study outcomes and limitations: Reports indicate that nearly half of spike-specific TCRs are directed at unmutated variant regions.

This specimen was peripheral blood, taken on day 0 of AZD1222 vaccination. This receptor was taken from an adult in good health.

CDR3 amino acids: CASSSRQGVSANEKLFF. DNA of the CDR3: TGTGCCAGCAGCTCCCGACAGGGCGTGTCGGCTAATGAAAAACTGTTTTTT. The chain couples TRBV5-4 to TRBJ1-4, with 7 positions matching TRBD1. With V trimmed by 3 bases and J by 3 bases, 11 bases remained unmatched. CDR1 and CDR2 from the germline V gene are SGHNT and YYREEE (reference sequence). The CDR3 spans 17 residues.